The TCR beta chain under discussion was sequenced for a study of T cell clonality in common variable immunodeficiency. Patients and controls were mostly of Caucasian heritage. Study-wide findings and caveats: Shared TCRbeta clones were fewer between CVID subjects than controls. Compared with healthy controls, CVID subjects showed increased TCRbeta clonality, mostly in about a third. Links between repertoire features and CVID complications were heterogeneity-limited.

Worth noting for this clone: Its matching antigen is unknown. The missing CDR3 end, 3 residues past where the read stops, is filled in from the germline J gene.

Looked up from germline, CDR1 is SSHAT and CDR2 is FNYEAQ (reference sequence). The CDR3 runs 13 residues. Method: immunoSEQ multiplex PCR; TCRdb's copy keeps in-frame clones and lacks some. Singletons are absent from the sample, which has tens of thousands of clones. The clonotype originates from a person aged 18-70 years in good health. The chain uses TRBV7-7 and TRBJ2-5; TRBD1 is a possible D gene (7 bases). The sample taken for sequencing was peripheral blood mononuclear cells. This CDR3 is CASSLGGTDTQYF. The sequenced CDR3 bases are TGTGCCAGCAGCTTAGGCGGGACAGATACC.